This T cell receptor (beta chain) was documented in a study of T cells in Graves' hyperthyroidism and ophthalmopathy. Diagnosis relied on clinical symptoms, serum thyroxine and TRAb, thyroid ultrasound and orbital computed tomography. The study, taken as a whole, reports: A model using 13 V-J features told ophthalmopathy apart from stable hyperthyroidism.

Authors of the study amplified TCR beta CDR3 regions from RNA transcripts. The TCR CDR3 was amplified in a first-round RT-PCR using the HTBI primer set. MiXCR was run by TCRdb on the multiplex PCR reads, yielding one entry per CDR3 protein. The sample has more than 500,000 distinct CDR3 sequences, 46% seen once. Worth noting for this clonotype: Its antigen is unidentified.

The receptor was isolated from an adult woman with Graves' disease, either hyperthyroidism or ophthalmopathy (not recorded which). Sequencing input: peripheral blood or thyroid tissue (not recorded which).

In DNA form, the CDR3 reads TGTGCCACCCGTGCGGGGGGGGCTTTGGCTTTCTTT. Amino acid sequence: CATRAGGALAFF. The chain links TRBV7-3 to TRBJ1-1, with D possibly TRBD1 on 6 matching bases. The length of the CDR3 is 12 residues. Trimming removed 10 bases at V and 11 bases at J, with 20 bases between. Germline-derived CDR1 and CDR2 are SGHTA and FQGTGA.